Below, one T cell receptor beta chain is given with its context. The protocol was immunoSEQ multiplex PCR, while the TCRdb copy is restricted to in-frame clones and leaves out a portion. The table records 72,000 or so clones, roughly 90% of them present only once. The entry originates in a study of technical replicates of blood from several donors. The TCR sequence derives from a human donor in good health. The sequencing input was T cells isolated from PBMCs.

This chain's CDR3 is CATLGRDDFYEQYF. CDR3 in DNA: TGTGCCACCCTTGGGCGAGACGATTTCTACGAGCAGTACTTC. The chain joins TRBV2 to TRBJ2-7; D remains ambiguous. CDR1 SNHLY and CDR2 FYNNEI come from the germline V gene. CDR3 size: 14 residues. V was clipped by 10 bases and J by 3 bases, with 19 bases between them.